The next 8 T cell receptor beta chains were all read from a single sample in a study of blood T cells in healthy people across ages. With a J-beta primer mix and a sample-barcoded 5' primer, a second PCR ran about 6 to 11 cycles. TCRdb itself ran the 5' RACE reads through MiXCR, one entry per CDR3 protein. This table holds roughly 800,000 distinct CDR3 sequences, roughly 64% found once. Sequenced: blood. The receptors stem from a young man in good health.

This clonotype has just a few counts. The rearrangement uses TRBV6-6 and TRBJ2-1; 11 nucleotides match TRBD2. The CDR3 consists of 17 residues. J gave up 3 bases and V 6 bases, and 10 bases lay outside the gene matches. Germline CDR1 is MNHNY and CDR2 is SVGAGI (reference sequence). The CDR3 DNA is TGTGCCAGCAGACCTACTAGCGGGAGTGTGCTCTACAATGAGCAGTTCTTC. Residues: CASRPTSGSVLYNEQFF.

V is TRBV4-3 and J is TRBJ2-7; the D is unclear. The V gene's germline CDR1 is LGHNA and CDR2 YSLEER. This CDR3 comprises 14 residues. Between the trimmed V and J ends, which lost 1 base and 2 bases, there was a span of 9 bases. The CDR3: CASSQAGGPYEQYF. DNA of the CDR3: TGCGCCAGCAGCCAAGCTGGTGGCCCCTACGAGCAGTACTTC.

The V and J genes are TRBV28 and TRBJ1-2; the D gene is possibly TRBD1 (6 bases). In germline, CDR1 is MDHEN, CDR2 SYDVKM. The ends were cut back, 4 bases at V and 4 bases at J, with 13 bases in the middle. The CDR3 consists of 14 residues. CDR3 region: CASSSEQGSYGYTF. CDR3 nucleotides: TGTGCCAGCAGTTCCGAACAGGGAAGCTATGGCTACACCTTC.

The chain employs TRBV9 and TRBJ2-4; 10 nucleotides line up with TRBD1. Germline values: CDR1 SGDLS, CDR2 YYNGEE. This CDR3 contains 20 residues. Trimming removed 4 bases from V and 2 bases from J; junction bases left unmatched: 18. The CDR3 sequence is CASSIYSGQGISLPKNIQYF. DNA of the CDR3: TGTGCCAGCAGCATATACTCGGGACAGGGGATTTCTCTCCCCAAAAACATTCAGTACTTC.

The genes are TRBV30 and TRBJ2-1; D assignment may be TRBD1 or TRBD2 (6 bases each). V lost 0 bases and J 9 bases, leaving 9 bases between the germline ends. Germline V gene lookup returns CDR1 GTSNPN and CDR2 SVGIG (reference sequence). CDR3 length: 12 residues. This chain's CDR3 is CAWSVGGPEQFF. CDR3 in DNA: TGTGCCTGGAGTGTGGGGGGCCCTGAGCAGTTCTTC.

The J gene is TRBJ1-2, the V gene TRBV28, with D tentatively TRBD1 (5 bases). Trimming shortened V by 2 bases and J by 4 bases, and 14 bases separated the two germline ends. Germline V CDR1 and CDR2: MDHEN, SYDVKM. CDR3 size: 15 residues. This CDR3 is CASSLPQGVPYGYTF. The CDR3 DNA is TGTGCCAGCAGTTTACCCCAGGGAGTCCCCTATGGCTACACCTTC.

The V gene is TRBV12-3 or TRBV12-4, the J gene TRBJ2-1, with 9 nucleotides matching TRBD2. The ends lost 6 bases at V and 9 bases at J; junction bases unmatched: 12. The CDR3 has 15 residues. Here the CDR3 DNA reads TGTGCCAGCAGCCTTAGCGGGAGAGGGTTTAGTGAGCAGTTCTTC. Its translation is CASSLSGRGFSEQFF.

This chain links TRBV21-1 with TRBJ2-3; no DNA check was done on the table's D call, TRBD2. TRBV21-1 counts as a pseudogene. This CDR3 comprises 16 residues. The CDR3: CASSKKRLAEGDTQYF. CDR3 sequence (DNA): TGTGCCAGCAGCAAAAAGCGGCTAGCGGAGGGAGATACGCAGTATTTT.